These 22 T cell receptor beta chains came from one sample sequenced in a study of blood T cell repertoires in COVID-19. Libraries were prepared by immunoSEQ multiplex PCR; TCRdb keeps only in-frame clonotypes and omits some of them. The sample lists some 83,000 clones; around nine tenths were seen once. The material sequenced was peripheral blood. Receptors originate from a woman older than 75 with active or convalescent COVID-19.

The rearrangement joins TRBV20-1 to TRBJ1-2; D might be TRBD1 (6 bases). Germline V gene data show CDR1 as DFQATT and CDR2 as SNEGSKA (reference sequence). The CDR3 is made up of 15 amino acids. V dropped 3 bases and J dropped 2 bases, with 16 bases sitting between them. The DNA for the CDR3 is TGCAGTGCTAGTACCGGGACGGGGGGCAACTATGGCTACACCTTC. It translates to CSASTGTGGNYGYTF.

The V gene is TRBV6-6, the J gene TRBJ2-1, with 12 bases fitting TRBD1. Germline CDR1 MNHNY, CDR2 SVGAGI (reference sequence). The CDR3 runs to 15 residues. Unmatched junction bases numbered 4, after V lost 6 bases and J lost 4 bases. The DNA of the CDR3 is TGTGCCAGCAGAGGGACAGGGGGCTTGTACAATGAGCAGTTCTTC. This encodes CASRGTGGLYNEQFF.

This chain uses TRBV7-6 with TRBJ2-1, with D possibly being TRBD2 (5 bases). The CDR3 has 14 amino acids. The V gene's germline CDR1 is SGHVS and CDR2 FNYEAQ. The V and J ends lost 3 bases and 7 bases respectively, with 13 bases between them. CDR3 sequence (DNA): TGTGCCAGCAGCTTTGACTACCTCCGTAATGAGCAGTTCTTC. As protein: CASSFDYLRNEQFF.

This clone was observed a single time. The J gene is TRBJ2-3, the V gene TRBV24-1; the match to TRBD1 covers 11 bases. J lost 4 bases, V lost 1 base, and 6 bases had no gene match. Germline V lookup: CDR1 KGHDR, CDR2 SFDVKD. The CDR3 is made up of 17 amino acids. The CDR3 region is CATSDFGQGARADTQYF. For the CDR3, the DNA is TGTGCCACCAGTGATTTCGGACAGGGGGCGCGGGCAGATACGCAGTATTTT.

The genes are TRBV18 and TRBJ2-3; 12 bases are a match to TRBD2. J lost 2 bases, V lost 3 bases, and 6 bases had no gene match. The CDR3 is 17 residues long. Germline-derived CDR1 and CDR2 are KGHSH and LQKENI. The CDR3 DNA sequence: TGTGCCAGCTCACCGGAACTAGCGGGGGGTTCCACAGATACGCAGTATTTT. Its translation is CASSPELAGGSTDTQYF.

This CDR3 reads CASGARGGYTF. The DNA of the CDR3 is TGTGCCAGCGGGGCCCGGGGGGGCTACACCTTC. The gene calls are TRBV2 and TRBJ1-2, with a weak D call TRBD1 (5 bases). Germline-derived CDR1 and CDR2 are SNHLY and FYNNEI. This CDR3 spans 11 amino acids. Deletions cut 8 bases from V and 8 bases from J, with 12 bases between.

The chain carries TRBV19 and TRBJ2-1; 8 bases align to TRBD2. This CDR3 has 13 amino acids. The V gene's germline CDR1 is LNHDA and CDR2 SQIVND (reference sequence). The junction had 6 bases not matched to a gene; V was cut back by 6 bases and J by 8 bases. The CDR3 is CASSLAGGYEQFF. In nucleotides, the CDR3 is TGTGCCAGTAGCTTGGCGGGAGGCTATGAGCAGTTCTTC.

The chain combines TRBV7-2 with TRBJ2-6, with 8 positions matching TRBD1. V dropped 5 bases and J dropped 2; count of bases not matched to a gene: 11. Germline V gives CDR1 SGHTA, CDR2 FQGNSA. This CDR3 contains 18 residues. CDR3 sequence: CASSQIYQGATGANVLTF. The CDR3 bases are TGTGCCAGCAGCCAGATCTACCAGGGGGCGACTGGGGCCAACGTCCTGACTTTC.

The J gene is TRBJ1-3, the V gene TRBV28; TRBD1 might be the D (5 bases). The length of the CDR3 is 16 residues. Trimming removed 5 bases from V and 0 bases from J, with 14 bases in between. Germline assignment: CDR1 MDHEN and CDR2 SYDVKM. CDR3 bases: TGTGCCAGCAGTCCGGCGGGACTGAACTCTGGAAACACCATATATTTT. Amino acids: CASSPAGLNSGNTIYF.

This rearrangement joins TRBV19 to TRBJ2-1; 11 bases match TRBD2. The CDR3 extends over 16 amino acids. In germline, CDR1 is LNHDA, CDR2 SQIVND (reference sequence). Trimming took 5 bases from V and 7 from J; bases not matched to a gene: 10. This CDR3 is CASSPRTSGGSNEQFF. In DNA form, the CDR3 reads TGTGCCAGTAGTCCGCGAACTAGCGGGGGTTCGAATGAGCAGTTCTTC.

The chain joins TRBV14 to TRBJ1-2; 7 bases map to TRBD1. Trimming at V came to 3 bases and at J to 0 bases, leaving 4 bases not matched to a gene. Germline V gene lookup returns CDR1 SGHDN and CDR2 FVKESK. This CDR3 spans 15 amino acids. CDR3 residues: CASSQAGTANYGYTF. The CDR3 nucleotides read TGTGCCAGCAGCCAGGCGGGGACAGCTAACTATGGCTACACCTTC. Filled out from reference TRBV14 and TRBJ1-2, the complete variable domain reads EAGVTQFPSHSVIEKGQTVTLRCDPISGHDNLYWYRRVMGKEIKFLLHFVKESKQDESGMPNNRFLAERTGGTYSTLKVQPAELEDSGVYFCASSQAGTANYGYTFGSGTRLTVV.

This chain connects TRBV28 to TRBJ1-3; no reliable D call. Germline V gene data show CDR1 as MDHEN and CDR2 as SYDVKM. V shed 2 bases and J shed 2 bases, with 7 bases lying between them. The CDR3 runs to 14 residues. CDR3 sequence (DNA): TGTGCCAGCAGTTTAAAGGGAGCTGGAAACACCATATATTTT. It codes for CASSLKGAGNTIYF.

This chain uses TRBV10-3 with TRBJ1-1; D possibly corresponds to TRBD1 (5 bases). This CDR3 has 13 amino acids. Germline V gene lookup returns CDR1 ENHRY and CDR2 SYGVKD. Trimming took off 6 bases at V and 1 base at J, with 9 bases between the two ends. The CDR3 spells CAIRQQENTEAFF. The DNA for the CDR3 is TGTGCCATCAGGCAACAGGAGAACACTGAAGCTTTCTTT.

This clone was counted many times. V is TRBV5-6 and J is TRBJ2-5, with TRBD2 matching 10 bases. The CDR3 sequence is 16 residues long. After removal of 3 bases from V and 2 bases from J, the junction contained 7 bases not matched to a gene. CDR1 is SGHDT and CDR2 is YYEEEE in the germline V gene. In DNA form, the CDR3 reads TGTGCCAGCAGCTCAAGACTAGCGGGTAGACAAGAGACCCAGTACTTC. It translates to CASSSRLAGRQETQYF.

The rearrangement links TRBV4-1 to TRBJ2-1, with TRBD2 matching 9 bases. V shed 4 bases, J shed 2 bases, and the junction held 3 bases outside the gene matches. There are 15 residues in the CDR3. Germline loops: CDR1 MGHRA, CDR2 YSYEKL. Here the CDR3 DNA reads TGCGCCAGCAGCCGAGCGGGAGGCACCTACAATGAGCAGTTCTTC. It codes for CASSRAGGTYNEQFF.

V is TRBV7-2 and J is TRBJ2-1, with D unresolved. Trimming stripped 1 base from V and 16 bases from J, with 14 bases between. The CDR3 totals 12 residues. The germline V gene encodes CDR1 SGHTA and CDR2 FQGNSA. CDR3 amino acids: CASSLDTRKIFF. The CDR3 DNA reads as TGTGCCAGCAGCTTAGACACCAGAAAAATTTTCTTC.

The chain links TRBV7-2 to TRBJ1-2, with TRBD1 identical over 7 bases. Germline CDR1 and CDR2: SGHTA and FQGNSA. V was pared by 5 bases and J by 6 bases, with 15 bases of the junction left unmatched. CDR3 length: 16 amino acids. Here the CDR3 DNA reads TGTGCCAGCAGCGGCCAGACAGGGTTTCGGGTAGATGGCTACACCTTC. Translated, it gives CASSGQTGFRVDGYTF.

This sequence joins TRBV19 and TRBJ1-1, with D perhaps TRBD1 (5 bases). In germline, CDR1 is LNHDA, CDR2 SQIVND (reference sequence). The CDR3 contains 12 residues. V was pared by 3 bases and J by 4 bases, with 6 bases between. DNA for the CDR3: TGTGCCAGTAGTATGGGGGGCACTGAAGCTTTCTTT. Its protein product is CASSMGGTEAFF.

The V gene is TRBV9, the J gene TRBJ1-1, with 7 bases fitting TRBD1. This CDR3 region has 15 residues. The V gene's germline CDR1 is SGDLS and CDR2 YYNGEE. V was pared by 3 bases and J by 0 bases, with 5 bases of the junction left unmatched. The DNA of the CDR3 is TGTGCCAGCAGCGCAACGGGACAGATGAACACTGAAGCTTTCTTT. Its protein is CASSATGQMNTEAFF. Supplemented by reference TRBV9 and TRBJ1-1, the full variable domain reads DSGVTQTPKHLITATGQRVTLRCSPRSGDLSVYWYQQSLDQGLQFLIQYYNGEERAKGNILERFSAQQFPDLHSELNLSSLELGDSALYFCASSATGQMNTEAFFGQGTRLTVV.

The rearrangement links TRBV27 to TRBJ1-2; 7 bases are a match to TRBD1. In germline, CDR1 is MNHEY, CDR2 SMNVEV (reference sequence). The CDR3 length is 14 residues. J was trimmed by 8 bases and V by 2 bases; bases with no gene match: 8. CDR3 coding DNA: TGTGCCAGCAGTTTAAGGCCAGGGGGTAGCGGCTACACCTTC. The encoded protein is CASSLRPGGSGYTF.

This chain uses TRBV27 with TRBJ1-1; 7 bases fit TRBD1. The J segment lost 4 bases and the V segment lost 8 bases, leaving 10 bases of the junction unmatched. The CDR3 has 14 amino acids. CDR1 and CDR2 (germline): MNHEY, SMNVEV (reference sequence). The CDR3 sequence is CASRGGDRATEAFF. In DNA, the CDR3 is TGTGCCAGCCGGGGGGGAGACAGGGCCACTGAAGCTTTCTTT.

The chain combines TRBV19 with TRBJ2-2; 7 nucleotides match TRBD2. With V trimmed by 4 bases and J by 3 bases, 2 bases remained unmatched. The CDR3 runs to 14 residues. The germline V gene encodes CDR1 LNHDA and CDR2 SQIVND (reference sequence). In DNA form, the CDR3 reads TGTGCCAGTAGTAGGCGGGAGTACACCGGGGAGCTGTTTTTT. This codes for CASSRREYTGELFF.